This T cell receptor beta chain was documented in a study of cytomegalovirus exposure and HLA in healthy donors. With 60 Vbeta and 13 Jbeta primers, the PCR was carried out. Libraries were prepared by immunoSEQ multiplex PCR; TCRdb keeps only in-frame clonotypes and omits some of them. The data show over 130,000 clones, around 85% seen once. Sample: PBMCs. The sequence was collected from a female donor in good health and CMV-seronegative.

This chain's CDR3 is CASSVSGSMTYEQYF. CDR3 sequence (DNA): TGTGCCAGCAGTGTGAGCGGGAGTATGACCTACGAGCAGTACTTC. The rearrangement links TRBV2 to TRBJ2-7, with 8 bases fitting TRBD2. Germline V gene sequence: CDR1 SNHLY, CDR2 FYNNEI. J was trimmed by 2 bases and V by 4 bases; bases with no gene match: 7. The CDR3 extends over 15 amino acids.